This T cell receptor beta chain stems from a study of graft-versus-host responses after intestinal transplantation. Clones were read by immunoSEQ multiplex PCR, and TCRdb kept only the in-frame ones, dropping some. The sample contains fewer than 90,000 clones, approximately 94% of which appear only once. Trimming cost V 1 base and J 4 bases, with 11 bases left between them. The V gene's germline CDR1 is SGHNT and CDR2 YYREEE (reference sequence). This CDR3 is built from 14 residues. Of note for this clone: Its antigen is not identified.

The gene calls are TRBV5-4 and TRBJ1-1, with D maybe TRBD1 (5 bases). The source of this sequence is a human donor who was the organ donor for an intestinal transplant. The sample was unstimulated CD4+ T cells sorted from spleen or lymph node cells, taken before transplant. The DNA of the CDR3 is TGTGCCAGCAGCTTGTTGGGGGATTTCACTGAAGCTTTCTTT. Translated: CASSLLGDFTEAFF.